A selection of T cell receptor beta chains follows, all from one sample in a study of cytomegalovirus exposure and HLA in healthy donors. The protocol was immunoSEQ multiplex PCR, while the TCRdb copy is restricted to in-frame clones and leaves out a portion. The sample has around 300,000 clones, 80% to 90% seen once; the top ten hold 1%. The sequenced sample consisted of PBMCs. Source of these receptors: a woman younger than 35 in good health and CMV-seronegative. CDR3s include the opening cysteine and the closing phenylalanine or tryptophan. The order of the fields is CDR3 length, D gene, V gene, J gene, CDR3 protein, CDR3 DNA. The D gene is left open where the match is weak.

13,TRBD1,TRBV10-1,TRBJ1-2,CASSGQGFYGYTF,TGCGCCAGCAGTGGACAGGGCTTCTATGGCTACACCTTC
13,TRBD1,TRBV28,TRBJ1-3,CASRTGAGNTIYF,TGTGCCAGCAGAACAGGGGCTGGAAACACCATATATTTT
15,TRBD2,TRBV7-3,TRBJ2-5,CASSTPAGGRETQYF,TGTGCCAGCAGCACCCCGGCGGGGGGGCGGGAGACCCAGTACTTC
13,-,TRBV25-1,TRBJ2-1,CASSESVNNEQFF,TGTGCCAGCAGTGAAAGCGTAAACAATGAGCAGTTCTTC
13,-,TRBV28,TRBJ1-2,CASTEPTLYGYTF,TGTGCCAGTACAGAGCCAACTCTCTATGGCTACACCTTC
14,TRBD1,TRBV2,TRBJ1-2,CASSKDRAINGYTF,TGTGCCAGCAGTAAGGACAGGGCCATAAATGGCTACACCTTC
15,-,TRBV27,TRBJ1-4,CASSSPIGANEKLFF,TGTGCCAGCAGTTCTCCGATCGGGGCTAATGAAAAACTGTTTTTT
15,-,TRBV5-6,TRBJ2-6,CASSTDISGANVLTF,TGTGCCAGCAGCACCGACATCTCTGGGGCCAACGTCCTGACTTTC
13,-,TRBV4-1,TRBJ2-7,CASSQGGPYEQYF,TGCGCCAGCAGCCAAGGGGGGCCCTACGAGCAGTACTTC
16,TRBD1,TRBV6-6,TRBJ1-3,CASIPGQGDQGNTIYF,TGTGCCAGCATACCGGGACAGGGTGATCAAGGAAACACCATATATTTT